This T cell receptor (beta chain) appears in the sequencing data of a study of molecular identifiers for immune sequencing clone quantification. Broader study findings: The share of molecules held by clones above 20 RNA copies was over 99% in effector cells and under 1% in naive cells. Reportedly, one cell's Jurkat TCR RNA was detected within 1,100,000 naive CD8 cells.

Libraries of bulk TCR were made by previously described methods (with listed TCR primers). TCRdb redid the calling of the PCR reads with MiXCR, one entry per CDR3 protein. The sample consists of 13,000 or so distinct CDR3 sequences, about 20% of them appearing once. The V gene lost 5 bases and the J gene lost 0 bases, with 8 bases spanning the gap. This CDR3 has 13 residues. Germline V lookup: CDR1 SGHVS, CDR2 FQNEAQ. This clonotype was found many times. Antigen specificity is unknown. The chain carries TRBV7-8 and TRBJ2-7; D may be TRBD2 (5 bases). The sample consisted of naive CD8+ T cells from blood, with Jurkat cell RNA spiked in. Described subset: FACS-sorted CD8+CD4-CCR7+CD45RA+ naive T cells. The sequence derives from a human donor in good health. Some libraries in this study had Jurkat cell RNA spiked in. The CDR3 reads CASSKTTSYEQYF. In DNA form, the CDR3 reads TGTGCCAGCAGCAAGACTACCTCCTACGAGCAGTACTTC.